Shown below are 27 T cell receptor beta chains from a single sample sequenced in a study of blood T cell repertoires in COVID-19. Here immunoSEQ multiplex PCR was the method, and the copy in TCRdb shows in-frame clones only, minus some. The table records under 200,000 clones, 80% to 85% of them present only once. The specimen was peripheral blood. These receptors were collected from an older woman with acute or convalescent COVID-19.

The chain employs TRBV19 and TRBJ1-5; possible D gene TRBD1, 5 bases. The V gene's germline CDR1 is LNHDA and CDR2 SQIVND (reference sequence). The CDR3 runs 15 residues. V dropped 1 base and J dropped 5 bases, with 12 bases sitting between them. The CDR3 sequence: CASSIGSGWDQPQHF. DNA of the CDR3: TGTGCCAGTAGTATAGGCTCAGGGTGGGATCAGCCCCAGCATTTT.

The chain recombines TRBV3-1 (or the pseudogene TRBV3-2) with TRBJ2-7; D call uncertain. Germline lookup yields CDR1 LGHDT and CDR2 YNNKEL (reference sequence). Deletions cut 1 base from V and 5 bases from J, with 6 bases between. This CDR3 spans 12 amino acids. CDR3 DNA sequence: TGTGCCAGCAGCCAAGTTAGCCACGAGCAGTACTTC. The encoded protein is CASSQVSHEQYF.

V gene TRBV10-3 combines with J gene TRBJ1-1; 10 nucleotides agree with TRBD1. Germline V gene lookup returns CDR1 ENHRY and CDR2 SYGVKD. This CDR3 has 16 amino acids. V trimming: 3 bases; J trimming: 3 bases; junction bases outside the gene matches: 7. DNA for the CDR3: TGTGCCATCAGTGATCATGGGACAGGGGAGGACACTGAAGCTTTCTTT. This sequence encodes CAISDHGTGEDTEAFF.

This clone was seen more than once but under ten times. CDR3: CASSDSGRSGDEAFF. The CDR3 DNA follows: TGTGCCAGCAGTGACTCCGGCAGGAGCGGGGATGAAGCTTTCTTT. The chain recombines TRBV6-4 with TRBJ1-1; D is undetermined. The CDR3 is 15 amino acids. Trimming removed 0 bases from V and 7 bases from J, with 15 bases in between. In germline, CDR1 is MRHNA, CDR2 SNTAGT.

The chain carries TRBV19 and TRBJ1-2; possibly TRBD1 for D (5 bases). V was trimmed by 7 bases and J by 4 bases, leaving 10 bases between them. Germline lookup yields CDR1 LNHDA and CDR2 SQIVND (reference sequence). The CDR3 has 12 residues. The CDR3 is CASKQGGYGYTF. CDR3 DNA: TGTGCCAGTAAGCAGGGCGGCTATGGCTACACCTTC.

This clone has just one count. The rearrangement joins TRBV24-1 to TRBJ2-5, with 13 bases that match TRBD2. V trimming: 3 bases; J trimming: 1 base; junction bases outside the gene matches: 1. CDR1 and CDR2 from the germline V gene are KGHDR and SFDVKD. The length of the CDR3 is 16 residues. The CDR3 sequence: CATSDRTSGGQETQYF. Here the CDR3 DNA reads TGTGCCACCAGTGATCGGACTAGCGGGGGCCAAGAGACCCAGTACTTC.

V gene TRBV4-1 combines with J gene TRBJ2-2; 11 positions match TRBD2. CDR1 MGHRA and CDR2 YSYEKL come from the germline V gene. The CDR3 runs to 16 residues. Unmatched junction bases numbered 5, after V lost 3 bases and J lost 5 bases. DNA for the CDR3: TGCGCCAGCAGCCACCTAGCGGGGGGTGATACCGGGGAGCTGTTTTTT. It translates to CASSHLAGGDTGELFF.

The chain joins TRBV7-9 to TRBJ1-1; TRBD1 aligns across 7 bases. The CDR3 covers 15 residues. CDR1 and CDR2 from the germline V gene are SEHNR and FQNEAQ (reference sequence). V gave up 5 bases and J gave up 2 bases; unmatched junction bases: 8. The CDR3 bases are TGTGCCAGCAGCCCACCACAGGGGAGTAACACTGAAGCTTTCTTT. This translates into CASSPPQGSNTEAFF.

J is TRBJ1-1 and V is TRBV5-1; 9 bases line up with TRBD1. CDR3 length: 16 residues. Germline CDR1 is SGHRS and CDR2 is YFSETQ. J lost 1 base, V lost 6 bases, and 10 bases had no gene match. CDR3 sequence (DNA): TGCGCCAGCACCGTACAGGGGGCGATAGGGAACACTGAAGCTTTCTTT. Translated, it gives CASTVQGAIGNTEAFF.

The DNA for the CDR3 is TGTGCCAGCAGCTTGTACGTGACAGGGTCCTACGAGCAGTACTTC. Translation gives CASSLYVTGSYEQYF. This rearrangement joins TRBV5-6 to TRBJ2-7; TRBD1 matches at 7 bases. The CDR3 is made up of 15 amino acids. V gave up 1 base and J gave up 1 base; unmatched junction bases: 5. Looked up from germline, CDR1 is SGHDT and CDR2 is YYEEEE.

This CDR3 reads CASSYQGFGGQPQHF. The CDR3, as DNA: TGTGCCAGCAGTTACCAGGGGTTTGGAGGTCAGCCCCAGCATTTT. The V call is TRBV6-5, the J call TRBJ1-5, with a weak D call TRBD1 (6 bases). The CDR3 sequence is 15 residues long. Trimming took 2 bases from V and 6 from J, leaving 14 bases between them. In germline, CDR1 is MNHEY, CDR2 SVGAGI.

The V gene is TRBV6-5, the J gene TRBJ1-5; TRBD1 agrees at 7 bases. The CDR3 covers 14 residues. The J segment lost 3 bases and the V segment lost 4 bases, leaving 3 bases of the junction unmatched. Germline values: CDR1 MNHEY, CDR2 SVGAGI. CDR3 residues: CASSLGGFNQPQHF. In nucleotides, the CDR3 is TGTGCCAGCAGTTTAGGGGGCTTCAATCAGCCCCAGCATTTT.

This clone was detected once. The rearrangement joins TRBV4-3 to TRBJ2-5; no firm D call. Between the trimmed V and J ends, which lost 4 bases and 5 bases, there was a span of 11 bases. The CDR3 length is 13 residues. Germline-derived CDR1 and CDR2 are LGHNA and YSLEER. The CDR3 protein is CASSRARGETQYF. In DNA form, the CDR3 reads TGCGCCAGCAGCCGTGCTAGAGGCGAGACCCAGTACTTC.

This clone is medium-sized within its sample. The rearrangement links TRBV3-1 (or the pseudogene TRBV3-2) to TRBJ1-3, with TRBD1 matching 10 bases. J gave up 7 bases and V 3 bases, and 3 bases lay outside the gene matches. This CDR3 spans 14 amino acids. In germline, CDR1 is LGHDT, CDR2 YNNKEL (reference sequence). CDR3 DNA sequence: TGTGCCAGCAGCCAGGGACAGGGGAAGAACACCATATATTTT. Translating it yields CASSQGQGKNTIYF.

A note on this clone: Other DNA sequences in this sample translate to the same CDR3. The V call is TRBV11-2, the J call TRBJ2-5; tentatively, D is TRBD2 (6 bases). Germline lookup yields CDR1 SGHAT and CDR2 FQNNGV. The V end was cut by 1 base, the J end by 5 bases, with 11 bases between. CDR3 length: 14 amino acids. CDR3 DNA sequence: TGTGCCAGCAGCTTAGTCCGGGGGAGGGAGACCCAGTACTTC. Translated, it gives CASSLVRGRETQYF.

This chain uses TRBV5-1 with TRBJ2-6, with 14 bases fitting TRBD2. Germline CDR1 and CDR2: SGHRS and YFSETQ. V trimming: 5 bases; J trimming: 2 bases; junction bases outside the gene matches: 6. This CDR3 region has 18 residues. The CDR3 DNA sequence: TGCGCCAGCAGTTCCCGGGGACTAGCGGGGGCTGGGGCCAACGTCCTGACTTTC. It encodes CASSSRGLAGAGANVLTF.

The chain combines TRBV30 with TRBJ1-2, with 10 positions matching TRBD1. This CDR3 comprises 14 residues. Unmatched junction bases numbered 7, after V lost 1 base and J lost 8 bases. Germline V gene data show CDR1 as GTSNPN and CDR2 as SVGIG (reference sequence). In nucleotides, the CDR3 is TGTGCCTGGAGTGGACAGGGGGCAACTGTGGGCTACACCTTC. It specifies CAWSGQGATVGYTF.

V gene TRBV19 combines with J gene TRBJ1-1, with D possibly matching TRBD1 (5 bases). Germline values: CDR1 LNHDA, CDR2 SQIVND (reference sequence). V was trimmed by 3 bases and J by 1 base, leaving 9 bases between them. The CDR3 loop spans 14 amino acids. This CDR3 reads CASSIPGQNTEAFF. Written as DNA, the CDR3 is TGTGCCAGTAGTATTCCAGGGCAGAACACTGAAGCTTTCTTT.

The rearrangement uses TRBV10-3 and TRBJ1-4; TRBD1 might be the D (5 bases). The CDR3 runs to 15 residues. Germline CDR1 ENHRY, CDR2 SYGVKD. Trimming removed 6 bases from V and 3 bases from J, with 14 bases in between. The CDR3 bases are TGTGCCATCAGGCAGGGTGAAAGGGCTAATGAAAAACTGTTTTTT. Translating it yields CAIRQGERANEKLFF.

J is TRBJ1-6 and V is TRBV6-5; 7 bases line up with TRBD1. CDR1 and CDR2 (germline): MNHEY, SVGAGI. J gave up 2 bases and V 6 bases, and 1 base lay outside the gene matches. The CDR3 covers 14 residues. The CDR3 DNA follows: TGTGCCAGCAGGGGGACAGCCTATAATTCACCCCTCCACTTT. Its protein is CASRGTAYNSPLHF.

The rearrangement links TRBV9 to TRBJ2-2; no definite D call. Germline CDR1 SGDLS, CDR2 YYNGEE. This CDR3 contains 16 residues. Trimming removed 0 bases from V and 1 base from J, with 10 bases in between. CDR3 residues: CASSVEPGGNTGELFF. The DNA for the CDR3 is TGTGCCAGCAGCGTAGAACCGGGTGGGAACACCGGGGAGCTGTTTTTT.

The CDR3 region has the DNA TGTGCCAGCTGTGTCGACAGGGAGAATTCACCCCTCCACTTT. Translation: CASCVDRENSPLHF. The V and J genes are TRBV18 and TRBJ1-6, with TRBD1 identical over 7 bases. The CDR3 sequence is 14 residues long. Germline CDR1 reads KGHSH; CDR2 reads LQKENI. The V and J ends lost 7 bases and 7 bases, in that order; junction bases with no gene match: 7.

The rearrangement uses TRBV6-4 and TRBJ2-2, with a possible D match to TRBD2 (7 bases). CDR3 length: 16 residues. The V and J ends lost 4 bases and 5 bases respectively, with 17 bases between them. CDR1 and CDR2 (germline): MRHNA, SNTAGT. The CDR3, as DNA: TGTGCCAGCAGTGCCCTGGGGGGGGCCCGAACCGGGGAGCTGTTTTTT. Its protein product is CASSALGGARTGELFF.

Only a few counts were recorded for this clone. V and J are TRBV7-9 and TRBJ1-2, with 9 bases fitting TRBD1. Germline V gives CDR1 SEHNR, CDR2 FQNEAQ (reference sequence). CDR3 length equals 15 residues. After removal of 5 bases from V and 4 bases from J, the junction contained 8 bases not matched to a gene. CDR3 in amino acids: CASSRGTGTGYGYTF. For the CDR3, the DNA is TGTGCCAGCAGCCGGGGGACAGGGACGGGCTATGGCTACACCTTC.

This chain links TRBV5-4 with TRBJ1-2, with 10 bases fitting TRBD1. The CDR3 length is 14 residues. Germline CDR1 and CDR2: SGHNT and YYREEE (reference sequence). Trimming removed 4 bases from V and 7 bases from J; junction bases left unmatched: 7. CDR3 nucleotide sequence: TGTGCCAGCAGCGTAGACAGGGGGCTCGGTGGCTACACCTTC. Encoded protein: CASSVDRGLGGYTF.

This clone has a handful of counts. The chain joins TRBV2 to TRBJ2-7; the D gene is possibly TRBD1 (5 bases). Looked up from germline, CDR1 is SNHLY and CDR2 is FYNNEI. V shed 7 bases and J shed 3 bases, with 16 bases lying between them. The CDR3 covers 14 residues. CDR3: CASKLGPWGYEQYF. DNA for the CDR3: TGTGCCAGCAAACTGGGGCCGTGGGGCTACGAGCAGTACTTC.

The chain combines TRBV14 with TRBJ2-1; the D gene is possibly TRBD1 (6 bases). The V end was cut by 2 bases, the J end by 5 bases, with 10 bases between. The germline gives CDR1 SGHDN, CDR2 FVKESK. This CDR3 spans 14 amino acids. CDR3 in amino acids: CASSQFTGHNEQFF. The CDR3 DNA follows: TGTGCCAGCAGCCAATTTACAGGGCACAATGAGCAGTTCTTC.